Listed below are T cell receptor beta chains from one sample, sequenced in a study of T cells in Graves' hyperthyroidism and ophthalmopathy. TCRdb processed the multiplex PCR reads anew with MiXCR; each CDR3 protein has one entry. The sample lists approximately 370,000 distinct CDR3 sequences; about 18% were seen once. Sequenced material: blood. The receptors stem from a woman aged 25 to 39 with Graves' hyperthyroidism that later progressed to Graves' ophthalmopathy. The CDR3 runs from the conserved cysteine through the conserved F or W. D genes are given only for firm matches. Some rows mark clone size as missing; the rest say once, few, many or name a class of expanded clone.

d_gene: -
j_gene: TRBJ1-2
abundance: many
v_gene: TRBV20-1
CDR3aa: CSANTNGQSYGYTF
CDR3nt: TGCAGTGCCAATACTAATGGACAGAGCTATGGCTACACCTTC

d_gene: -
j_gene: TRBJ1-6
abundance: many
v_gene: TRBV2
CDR3aa: CASSDYYRKTQVGHNSPLHF
CDR3nt: TGTGCCAGCAGTGATTATTACCGAAAAACTCAGGTCGGCCATAATTCACCCCTCCACTTT

d_gene: -
j_gene: TRBJ1-2
abundance: few
v_gene: TRBV18
CDR3aa: CASSPSYGYTF
CDR3nt: TGTGCCAGCTCTCCTTCTTATGGCTACACCTTC

d_gene: TRBD1
j_gene: TRBJ1-1
abundance: -
v_gene: TRBV7-2
CDR3aa: CASSPRQGLVAFF
CDR3nt: TGTGCCAGCAGCCCCCGACAGGGACTGGTCGCTTTCTTT

d_gene: TRBD2
j_gene: TRBJ2-7
abundance: -
v_gene: TRBV4-1
CDR3aa: CASSQDDGISGGSYEQYF
CDR3nt: TGCGCCAGCAGCCAAGATGACGGCATTTCGGGGGGTTCCTACGAGCAGTACTTC

d_gene: TRBD2
j_gene: TRBJ2-3
abundance: -
v_gene: TRBV4-1
CDR3aa: CASSQGTSGGITDTQYF
CDR3nt: TGCGCCAGCAGCCAAGGGACTAGCGGGGGAATCACAGATACGCAGTATTTT

d_gene: TRBD2
j_gene: TRBJ2-1
abundance: -
v_gene: TRBV5-6
CDR3aa: CASSRTGGINNEQFF
CDR3nt: TGTGCCAGCAGCAGGACGGGAGGAATCAACAATGAGCAGTTCTTC

d_gene: TRBD2
j_gene: TRBJ2-1
abundance: -
v_gene: TRBV9
CDR3aa: CASSVAGLAGGGQFF
CDR3nt: TGTGCCAGCAGCGTAGCGGGACTAGCGGGAGGAGGGCAGTTCTTC

d_gene: -
j_gene: TRBJ1-1
abundance: many
v_gene: TRBV5-1
CDR3aa: CASSPSDQGWDTEAFF
CDR3nt: TGCGCCAGCAGCCCGTCAGATCAGGGATGGGACACTGAAGCTTTCTTT

d_gene: TRBD2
j_gene: TRBJ2-1
abundance: many
v_gene: TRBV24-1
CDR3aa: CATRASGFSYNEQFF
CDR3nt: TGTGCCACCAGAGCTAGCGGGTTCTCCTACAATGAGCAGTTCTTC

d_gene: -
j_gene: TRBJ1-1
abundance: -
v_gene: TRBV20-1
CDR3aa: CSASRAAGNTEAFF
CDR3nt: TGCAGTGCTAGCAGGGCGGCAGGAAACACTGAAGCTTTCTTT

d_gene: -
j_gene: TRBJ2-1
abundance: many
v_gene: TRBV25-1
CDR3aa: CASSESGRNNNEQFF
CDR3nt: TGTGCCAGCAGTGAATCCGGGAGAAATAACAATGAGCAGTTCTTC

d_gene: TRBD2
j_gene: TRBJ2-7
abundance: -
v_gene: TRBV6-1
CDR3aa: CASSDVAGGIYEQYF
CDR3nt: TGTGCCAGCAGTGACGTAGCGGGAGGAATATACGAGCAGTACTTC

d_gene: -
j_gene: TRBJ1-2
abundance: many
v_gene: TRBV28
CDR3aa: CASSFTPGGGGGYTF
CDR3nt: TGTGCCAGCAGTTTCACCCCGGGAGGGGGTGGCGGCTACACCTTC

d_gene: -
j_gene: TRBJ2-3
abundance: many
v_gene: TRBV7-8
CDR3aa: CASSPRTGTQYF
CDR3nt: TGTGCCAGCAGCCCCCGGACGGGAACGCAGTATTTT

d_gene: TRBD2
j_gene: TRBJ2-7
abundance: many
v_gene: TRBV20-1
CDR3aa: CSAETSGSYEQYF
CDR3nt: TGCAGTGCTGAGACTAGCGGGAGTTACGAGCAGTACTTC

d_gene: -
j_gene: TRBJ2-7
abundance: many
v_gene: TRBV27
CDR3aa: CASSLSSQNEQYF
CDR3nt: TGTGCCAGCAGTTTATCTTCCCAGAACGAGCAGTACTTC

d_gene: -
j_gene: TRBJ2-1
abundance: few
v_gene: TRBV4-1
CDR3aa: CASSQLLAGDLYNEQFF
CDR3nt: TGCGCCAGCAGCCAGCTCCTAGCAGGGGACCTTTACAATGAGCAGTTCTTC

d_gene: -
j_gene: TRBJ2-3
abundance: many
v_gene: TRBV3-1
CDR3aa: CASSQDLQGDTQYF
CDR3nt: TGTGCCAGCAGCCAAGATTTACAGGGAGATACGCAGTATTTT

d_gene: -
j_gene: TRBJ1-1
abundance: -
v_gene: TRBV19
CDR3aa: CASSGQGSGTEAFF
CDR3nt: TGTGCCAGTAGTGGTCAGGGATCTGGAACTGAAGCTTTCTTT

d_gene: -
j_gene: TRBJ1-3
abundance: -
v_gene: TRBV27
CDR3aa: CASSLTAGNTIYF
CDR3nt: TGTGCCAGCAGTTTAACGGCTGGAAACACCATATATTTT

d_gene: -
j_gene: TRBJ1-5
abundance: -
v_gene: TRBV6-1
CDR3aa: CASSEESRGPQHF
CDR3nt: TGTGCCAGCAGTGAAGAGTCCAGGGGGCCCCAGCATTTT

d_gene: TRBD2
j_gene: TRBJ2-3
abundance: many
v_gene: TRBV28
CDR3aa: CASSSTSGTSGALDTQYF
CDR3nt: TGTGCCAGCAGTTCGACCTCCGGGACTAGCGGGGCATTAGATACGCAGTATTTT

d_gene: TRBD2
j_gene: TRBJ2-1
abundance: -
v_gene: TRBV5-1
CDR3aa: CASKSPGLAGNEQFF
CDR3nt: TGCGCCAGCAAATCTCCGGGACTAGCGGGCAATGAGCAGTTCTTC

d_gene: -
j_gene: TRBJ1-5
abundance: -
v_gene: TRBV5-1
CDR3aa: CASSPGLGDNQPQHF
CDR3nt: TGCGCCAGCAGCCCTGGGTTGGGGGATAATCAGCCCCAGCATTTT

d_gene: TRBD1
j_gene: TRBJ1-2
abundance: many
v_gene: TRBV7-2
CDR3aa: CASSFTQGGWGYTF
CDR3nt: TGTGCCAGCAGCTTCACCCAAGGGGGCTGGGGCTACACCTTC

d_gene: -
j_gene: TRBJ2-2
abundance: many
v_gene: TRBV12-3/TRBV12-4
CDR3aa: CASSLRAGLTGELFF
CDR3nt: TGTGCCAGCAGTTTAAGGGCAGGTCTCACCGGGGAGCTGTTTTTT

d_gene: -
j_gene: TRBJ2-1
abundance: many
v_gene: TRBV12-3/TRBV12-4
CDR3aa: CASSPRNGGQGEQFF
CDR3nt: TGTGCCAGCAGTCCTAGAAACGGTGGACAAGGGGAGCAGTTCTTC

d_gene: -
j_gene: TRBJ2-7
abundance: many
v_gene: TRBV3-1
CDR3aa: CASSQGPGWAYEQYF
CDR3nt: TGTGCCAGCAGCCAAGGTCCAGGATGGGCCTACGAGCAGTACTTC

d_gene: -
j_gene: TRBJ1-5
abundance: many
v_gene: TRBV11-2
CDR3aa: CASSMMTEPSNQPQHF
CDR3nt: TGTGCCAGCAGCATGATGACAGAACCTAGCAATCAGCCCCAGCATTTT

d_gene: TRBD2
j_gene: TRBJ2-7
abundance: -
v_gene: TRBV12-3/TRBV12-4
CDR3aa: CASSFSGSGDYEQYF
CDR3nt: TGTGCCAGCAGTTTTAGCGGGAGTGGGGACTACGAGCAGTACTTC

d_gene: -
j_gene: TRBJ1-5
abundance: many
v_gene: TRBV19
CDR3aa: CASRPGLYRIRAGQPQHF
CDR3nt: TGTGCCAGTAGGCCCGGCTTGTACAGGATCCGGGCTGGTCAGCCCCAGCATTTT

d_gene: -
j_gene: TRBJ2-7
abundance: many
v_gene: TRBV7-9
CDR3aa: CASSPLNTGFYEQYF
CDR3nt: TGTGCCAGCAGCCCACTTAACACGGGTTTCTACGAGCAGTACTTC

d_gene: -
j_gene: TRBJ2-1
abundance: few
v_gene: TRBV20-1
CDR3aa: CSATTQGYGNEQFF
CDR3nt: TGCAGTGCTACCACACAGGGTTACGGCAATGAGCAGTTCTTC

d_gene: -
j_gene: TRBJ1-2
abundance: many
v_gene: TRBV24-1
CDR3aa: CATSDLQGRGYTF
CDR3nt: TGTGCCACCAGTGATTTGCAAGGCAGGGGCTACACCTTC

d_gene: -
j_gene: TRBJ2-3
abundance: many
v_gene: TRBV15
CDR3aa: CATSVSTDTQYF
CDR3nt: TGTGCCACCAGCGTCAGCACAGATACGCAGTATTTT

d_gene: -
j_gene: TRBJ2-7
abundance: many
v_gene: TRBV20-1
CDR3aa: CSARALAAWEQYF
CDR3nt: TGCAGTGCTAGAGCACTAGCCGCGTGGGAGCAGTACTTC

d_gene: -
j_gene: TRBJ1-2
abundance: many
v_gene: TRBV6-1
CDR3aa: CASRANGLGYGYTF
CDR3nt: TGTGCCAGCAGAGCAAACGGGCTTGGCTATGGCTACACCTTC

d_gene: TRBD1
j_gene: TRBJ2-3
abundance: few
v_gene: TRBV15
CDR3aa: CATSEGQVDTQYF
CDR3nt: TGTGCCACCAGCGAGGGACAGGTCGACACGCAGTATTTT

d_gene: -
j_gene: TRBJ1-1
abundance: few
v_gene: TRBV7-9
CDR3aa: CASSTRGVNTEAFF
CDR3nt: TGTGCCAGCAGCACCCGGGGGGTGAACACTGAAGCTTTCTTT

d_gene: TRBD1
j_gene: TRBJ1-2
abundance: -
v_gene: TRBV7-9
CDR3aa: CASSSPDRVVYGYTF
CDR3nt: TGTGCCAGCAGCTCTCCGGACAGGGTGGTCTATGGCTACACCTTC

d_gene: -
j_gene: TRBJ2-7
abundance: many
v_gene: TRBV7-9
CDR3aa: CASSLGQAQYF
CDR3nt: TGTGCCAGCAGCTTAGGGCAAGCGCAGTACTTC

d_gene: TRBD1
j_gene: TRBJ2-3
abundance: many
v_gene: TRBV10-3
CDR3aa: CATLMEQGTDTQYF
CDR3nt: TGTGCCACCTTGATGGAACAGGGGACAGATACGCAGTATTTT

d_gene: -
j_gene: TRBJ2-1
abundance: -
v_gene: TRBV24-1
CDR3aa: CATIDKGGWSYNEQFF
CDR3nt: TGTGCCACCATTGACAAAGGGGGGTGGAGCTACAATGAGCAGTTCTTC

d_gene: -
j_gene: TRBJ2-5
abundance: few
v_gene: TRBV7-9
CDR3aa: CASSRGTSETQYF
CDR3nt: TGTGCCAGCAGCCGCGGGACGTCGGAGACCCAGTACTTC

d_gene: TRBD2
j_gene: TRBJ2-3
abundance: -
v_gene: TRBV5-1
CDR3aa: CASSSRLAARVNTQYF
CDR3nt: TGCGCCAGCAGCTCCCGACTAGCGGCCAGGGTGAATACGCAGTATTTT

d_gene: -
j_gene: TRBJ1-1
abundance: many
v_gene: TRBV28
CDR3aa: CASSSGPLRGMNTEAFF
CDR3nt: TGTGCCAGCAGTTCCGGGCCCCTGAGAGGGATGAACACTGAAGCTTTCTTT

d_gene: TRBD2
j_gene: TRBJ2-7
abundance: -
v_gene: TRBV19
CDR3aa: CASSYLAGGYEQYF
CDR3nt: TGTGCCAGTAGTTATCTGGCGGGGGGCTACGAGCAGTACTTC

d_gene: -
j_gene: TRBJ2-5
abundance: many
v_gene: TRBV27
CDR3aa: CASSIFTGSDETQYF
CDR3nt: TGTGCCAGCAGTATCTTCACCGGTTCGGATGAGACCCAGTACTTC

d_gene: -
j_gene: TRBJ2-7
abundance: many
v_gene: TRBV25-1
CDR3aa: CASKPTGSSYEQYF
CDR3nt: TGTGCCAGCAAGCCTACAGGGAGCTCCTACGAGCAGTACTTC

d_gene: -
j_gene: TRBJ1-1
abundance: many
v_gene: TRBV5-1
CDR3aa: CASSLYGQGNTEAFF
CDR3nt: TGCGCCAGCAGCCTCTATGGTCAGGGGAACACTGAAGCTTTCTTT

d_gene: -
j_gene: TRBJ2-3
abundance: many
v_gene: TRBV2
CDR3aa: CASSTTYTDTQYF
CDR3nt: TGTGCCAGCAGCACGACCTACACAGATACGCAGTATTTT

d_gene: -
j_gene: TRBJ2-2
abundance: few
v_gene: TRBV19
CDR3aa: CASRDPKGYTGELFF
CDR3nt: TGTGCCAGTAGAGACCCGAAGGGTTATACCGGGGAGCTGTTTTTT

d_gene: TRBD1
j_gene: TRBJ1-1
abundance: many
v_gene: TRBV29-1
CDR3aa: CSVVTADRGTEAFF
CDR3nt: TGCAGCGTTGTTACGGCTGACAGGGGAACTGAAGCTTTCTTT

d_gene: -
j_gene: TRBJ1-2
abundance: many
v_gene: TRBV10-3
CDR3aa: CAIGTGTEYGYTF
CDR3nt: TGTGCCATTGGGACCGGGACGGAGTATGGCTACACCTTC

d_gene: -
j_gene: TRBJ2-5
abundance: -
v_gene: TRBV5-6
CDR3aa: CASSLGGGAPQETQYF
CDR3nt: TGTGCCAGCAGCTTGGGGGGGGGGGCCCCACAAGAGACCCAGTACTTC

d_gene: TRBD2
j_gene: TRBJ2-5
abundance: many
v_gene: TRBV10-3
CDR3aa: CAISGELAGATQYF
CDR3nt: TGTGCCATCAGTGGCGAACTAGCGGGGGCCACCCAGTACTTC

d_gene: -
j_gene: TRBJ2-2
abundance: -
v_gene: TRBV6-1
CDR3aa: CASSPGTTWYTGELFF
CDR3nt: TGTGCCAGCAGTCCCGGGACGACTTGGTACACCGGGGAGCTGTTTTTT